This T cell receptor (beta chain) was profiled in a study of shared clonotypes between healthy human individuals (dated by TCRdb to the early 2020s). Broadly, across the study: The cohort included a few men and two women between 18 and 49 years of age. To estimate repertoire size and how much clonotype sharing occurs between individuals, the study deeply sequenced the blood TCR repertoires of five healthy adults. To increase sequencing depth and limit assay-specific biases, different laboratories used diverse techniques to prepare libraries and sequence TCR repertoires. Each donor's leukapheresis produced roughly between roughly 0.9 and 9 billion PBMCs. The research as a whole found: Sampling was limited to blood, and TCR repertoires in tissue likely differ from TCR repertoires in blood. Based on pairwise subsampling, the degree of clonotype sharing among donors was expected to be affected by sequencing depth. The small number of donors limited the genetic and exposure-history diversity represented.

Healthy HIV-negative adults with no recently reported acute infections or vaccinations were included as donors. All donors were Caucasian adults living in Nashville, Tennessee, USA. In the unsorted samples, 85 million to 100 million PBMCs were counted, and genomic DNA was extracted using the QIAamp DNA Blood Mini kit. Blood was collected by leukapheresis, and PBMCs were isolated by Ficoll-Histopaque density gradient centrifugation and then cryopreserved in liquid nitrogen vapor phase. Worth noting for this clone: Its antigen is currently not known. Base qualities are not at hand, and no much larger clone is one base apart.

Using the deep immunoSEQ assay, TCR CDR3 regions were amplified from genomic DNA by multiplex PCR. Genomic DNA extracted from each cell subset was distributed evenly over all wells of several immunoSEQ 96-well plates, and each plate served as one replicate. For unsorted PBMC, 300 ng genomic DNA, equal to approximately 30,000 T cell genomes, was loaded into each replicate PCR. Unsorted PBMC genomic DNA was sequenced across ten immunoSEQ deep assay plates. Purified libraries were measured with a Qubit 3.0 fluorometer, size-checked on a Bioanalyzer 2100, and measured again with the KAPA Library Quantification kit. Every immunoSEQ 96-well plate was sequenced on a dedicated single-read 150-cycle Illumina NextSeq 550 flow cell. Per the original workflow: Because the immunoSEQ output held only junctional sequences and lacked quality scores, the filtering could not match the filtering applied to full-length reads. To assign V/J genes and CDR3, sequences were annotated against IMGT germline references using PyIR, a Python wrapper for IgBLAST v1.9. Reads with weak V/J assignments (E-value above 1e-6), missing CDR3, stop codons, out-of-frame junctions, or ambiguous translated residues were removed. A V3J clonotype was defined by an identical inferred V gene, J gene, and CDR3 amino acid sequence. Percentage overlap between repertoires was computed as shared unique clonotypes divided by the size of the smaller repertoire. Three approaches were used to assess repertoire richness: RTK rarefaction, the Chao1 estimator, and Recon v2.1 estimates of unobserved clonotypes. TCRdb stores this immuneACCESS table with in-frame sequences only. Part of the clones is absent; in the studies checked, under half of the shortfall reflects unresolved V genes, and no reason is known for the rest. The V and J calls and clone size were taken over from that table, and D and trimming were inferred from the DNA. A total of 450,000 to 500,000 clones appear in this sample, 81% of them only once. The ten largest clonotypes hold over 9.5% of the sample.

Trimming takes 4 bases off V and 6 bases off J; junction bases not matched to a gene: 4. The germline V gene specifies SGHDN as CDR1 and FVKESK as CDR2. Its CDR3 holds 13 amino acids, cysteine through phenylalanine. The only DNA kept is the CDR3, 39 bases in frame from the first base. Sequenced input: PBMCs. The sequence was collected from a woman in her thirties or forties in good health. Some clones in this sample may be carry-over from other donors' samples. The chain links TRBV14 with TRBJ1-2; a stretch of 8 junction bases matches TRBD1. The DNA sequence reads TGTGCCAGCAGCCCCCGGACAGGGAATGGCTACACCTTC. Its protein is CASSPRTGNGYTF. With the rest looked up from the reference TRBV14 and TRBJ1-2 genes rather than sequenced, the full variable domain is EAGVTQFPSHSVIEKGQTVTLRCDPISGHDNLYWYRRVMGKEIKFLLHFVKESKQDESGMPNNRFLAERTGGTYSTLKVQPAELEDSGVYFCASSPRTGNGYTFGSGTRLTVV.